Listed below are T cell receptor beta chains from one sample, sequenced in a study of identical twins. From the 5' RACE reads, TCRdb called clonotypes with MiXCR, one entry per CDR3 protein. This sample yields 270,000 or so distinct CDR3 sequences, of which around 8.8% are seen a single time; roughly 3.1% belongs to the top ten. In addition, the sample was reused for a study of yellow fever vaccine responses in identical twins.

The sample taken for sequencing was CD8+ T cells sorted from blood. The receptors derive from a woman aged 18-35 years in good health. CDR3s include the opening cysteine and the closing phenylalanine or tryptophan. Fields, in order: D gene, J gene, V gene, clone size, CDR3 DNA, CDR3 protein. A D gene is named only where the DNA matches it firmly. The size entry is marked missing in some rows and otherwise reads once, few, many or a size class.

d_call: TRBD2
j_call: TRBJ2-1
v_call: TRBV4-3
clone_size: many
cdr3_nt: TGCGCCAGCAGCCAAGATTTGGGACTAACCTTCGATGAGCAGTTCTTC
cdr3_aa: CASSQDLGLTFDEQFF

d_call: TRBD2
j_call: TRBJ2-5
v_call: TRBV7-8
clone_size: many
cdr3_nt: TGTGCCAGCAGCGGCAGACTAGCGGGTCCCCAAGAGACCCAGTACTTC
cdr3_aa: CASSGRLAGPQETQYF

d_call: -
j_call: TRBJ2-3
v_call: TRBV7-9
clone_size: -
cdr3_nt: TGTGCCAGCAGGGAGGCCGGGACTCACTACACAGATACGCAGTATTTT
cdr3_aa: CASREAGTHYTDTQYF

d_call: TRBD2
j_call: TRBJ2-3
v_call: TRBV19
clone_size: few
cdr3_nt: TGTGCCTGTGGGCCAGCGGGAAGCACAGATACGCAGTATTTT
cdr3_aa: CACGPAGSTDTQYF

d_call: -
j_call: TRBJ2-1
v_call: TRBV6-2/TRBV6-3
clone_size: many
cdr3_nt: TGTGCCAGCAGTTATGGCACCAGCTCCTACAATGAGCAGTTCTTC
cdr3_aa: CASSYGTSSYNEQFF

d_call: TRBD1
j_call: TRBJ2-4
v_call: TRBV6-2/TRBV6-3
clone_size: many
cdr3_nt: TGTGCCAGCAGCCAACTGGACAGGGAGGAAAACATTCAGTACTTC
cdr3_aa: CASSQLDREENIQYF

d_call: TRBD2
j_call: TRBJ2-3
v_call: TRBV29-1
clone_size: few
cdr3_nt: TGCAGCGTCGGACTAGCGGGGGGAGCAGATACGCAGTATTTT
cdr3_aa: CSVGLAGGADTQYF

d_call: -
j_call: TRBJ2-5
v_call: TRBV7-2
clone_size: -
cdr3_nt: TGTGCCAGCAGCTTACCTCTTCTCCAAGAGACCCAGTACTTC
cdr3_aa: CASSLPLLQETQYF

d_call: TRBD1
j_call: TRBJ2-7
v_call: TRBV5-1
clone_size: -
cdr3_nt: TGCGCCAGCAGCTGGACAGGGGGTGGCTACGAGCAGTACTTC
cdr3_aa: CASSWTGGGYEQYF

d_call: -
j_call: TRBJ2-2
v_call: TRBV2
clone_size: few
cdr3_nt: TGTGCCAGCAGTGAAATACTGGTCTTAGTCGGCGACGGGGAGCTGTTTTTT
cdr3_aa: CASSEILVLVGDGELFF

d_call: -
j_call: TRBJ2-3
v_call: TRBV27
clone_size: many
cdr3_nt: TGTGCCAGCAGTTTTAAGATGGATACGCAGTATTTT
cdr3_aa: CASSFKMDTQYF

d_call: -
j_call: TRBJ2-7
v_call: TRBV10-3
clone_size: many
cdr3_nt: TGTGCCATCAGTGACGGGACAATTACCTCCTACGAGCAGTACTTC
cdr3_aa: CAISDGTITSYEQYF

d_call: TRBD2
j_call: TRBJ2-2
v_call: TRBV20-1
clone_size: -
cdr3_nt: TGCAGTTCTAGCGGGAGCGACACCGGGGAGCTGTTTTTT
cdr3_aa: CSSSGSDTGELFF

d_call: -
j_call: TRBJ2-7
v_call: TRBV7-9
clone_size: -
cdr3_nt: TGTGCCAGCAGGGCGGGACACACCTACGAGCAGTACTTC
cdr3_aa: CASRAGHTYEQYF

d_call: -
j_call: TRBJ2-7
v_call: TRBV29-1
clone_size: -
cdr3_nt: TGCAGCGTTGGGGGCGAGGGCGCCGAGCAGTACTTC
cdr3_aa: CSVGGEGAEQYF

d_call: TRBD2
j_call: TRBJ2-5
v_call: TRBV7-9
clone_size: -
cdr3_nt: TGTGCAGCATTTGTCCTAGCGGGCACACAAGAGACCCAGTACTTC
cdr3_aa: CAAFVLAGTQETQYF

d_call: TRBD1
j_call: TRBJ2-1
v_call: TRBV10-3
clone_size: many
cdr3_nt: TGTGCCACCCGGACAGGGGCGGAGGGAATGAATGAGCAGTTCTTC
cdr3_aa: CATRTGAEGMNEQFF

d_call: -
j_call: TRBJ2-3
v_call: TRBV6-2/TRBV6-3
clone_size: -
cdr3_nt: TGTGCCAGCAGTTATTCGATGACGACAGATACGCAGTATTTT
cdr3_aa: CASSYSMTTDTQYF

d_call: TRBD1
j_call: TRBJ2-5
v_call: TRBV24-1
clone_size: few
cdr3_nt: TGTGCCACCAGTGACCGGACAGGGTACCAAGAGACCCAGTACTTC
cdr3_aa: CATSDRTGYQETQYF

d_call: TRBD2
j_call: TRBJ2-3
v_call: TRBV4-3
clone_size: few
cdr3_nt: TGCGCCAGCAGCCAAATGAGGAGGATTAGCGGGGTCACAGATACGCAGTATTTT
cdr3_aa: CASSQMRRISGVTDTQYF

d_call: -
j_call: TRBJ2-5
v_call: TRBV27
clone_size: -
cdr3_nt: TGTGCCAACCAAGAGACCCAGTACTTC
cdr3_aa: CANQETQYF

d_call: -
j_call: TRBJ2-5
v_call: TRBV6-2/TRBV6-3
clone_size: -
cdr3_nt: TGTGCCAGCAGTTACTCGGACTATACGGAGACCCAGTACTTC
cdr3_aa: CASSYSDYTETQYF

d_call: -
j_call: TRBJ2-5
v_call: TRBV5-1
clone_size: -
cdr3_nt: TGCGCCAGCAGCTTGGATTGGACTACCGCCTTCGAGACCCAGTACTTC
cdr3_aa: CASSLDWTTAFETQYF

d_call: -
j_call: TRBJ2-2
v_call: TRBV20-1
clone_size: -
cdr3_nt: TGCAGTGCTAGAGTTTCCAACACCGGGGAGCTGTTTTTT
cdr3_aa: CSARVSNTGELFF

d_call: TRBD2
j_call: TRBJ2-2
v_call: TRBV28
clone_size: many
cdr3_nt: TGTGCCAGCAGTTCAATTAGCGGGAGGAACACCGGGGAGCTGTTTTTT
cdr3_aa: CASSSISGRNTGELFF

d_call: -
j_call: TRBJ2-7
v_call: TRBV13
clone_size: -
cdr3_nt: TGTGCCATCAGCCCCAGAGGTTCGCGCGAGCAGTACTTC
cdr3_aa: CAISPRGSREQYF

d_call: -
j_call: TRBJ2-1
v_call: TRBV5-1
clone_size: once
cdr3_nt: TGCGCCAGCAGCTTGGAGCCCGTCGGGCATGAGCAGTTCTTC
cdr3_aa: CASSLEPVGHEQFF

d_call: -
j_call: TRBJ2-3
v_call: TRBV4-3
clone_size: many
cdr3_nt: TGCGCCAGCAGCCAAGAGGTTGCACTGGGGGATGGTGCGCAGTATTTT
cdr3_aa: CASSQEVALGDGAQYF

d_call: -
j_call: TRBJ2-4
v_call: TRBV12-3/TRBV12-4
clone_size: many
cdr3_nt: TGTGCCAGCAGCTTCACACTAGCCAAAAACATTCAGTACTTC
cdr3_aa: CASSFTLAKNIQYF

d_call: -
j_call: TRBJ2-1
v_call: TRBV27
clone_size: many
cdr3_nt: TGTGCCAGCAGTTTATCCTTTCGTTGGGGGATGAGTAGCAATGAGCAGTTCTTC
cdr3_aa: CASSLSFRWGMSSNEQFF

d_call: TRBD2
j_call: TRBJ2-3
v_call: TRBV20-1
clone_size: few
cdr3_nt: TGCAGTGCTAGAGCACTAGCGGGTCAGGATACGCAGTATTTT
cdr3_aa: CSARALAGQDTQYF

d_call: TRBD1
j_call: TRBJ2-3
v_call: TRBV27
clone_size: few
cdr3_nt: TGTGCCAGCAAGACAGGGCGGACAGATACGCAGTATTTT
cdr3_aa: CASKTGRTDTQYF

d_call: -
j_call: TRBJ2-7
v_call: TRBV11-3
clone_size: -
cdr3_nt: TGTGCCAGCAGCGATCGTGGAACAGGGATGTCCTACGAGCAGTACTTC
cdr3_aa: CASSDRGTGMSYEQYF

d_call: -
j_call: TRBJ2-3
v_call: TRBV20-1
clone_size: few
cdr3_nt: TGCAGTGCTAGAAATCCCGCCGCCACGGAATGGGCAGATACGCAGTATTTT
cdr3_aa: CSARNPAATEWADTQYF

d_call: TRBD2
j_call: TRBJ2-5
v_call: TRBV7-6
clone_size: few
cdr3_nt: TGTGCCAGCAGCCGGAGTAGCGGGAGGGCCGGAGAGACCCAGTACTTC
cdr3_aa: CASSRSSGRAGETQYF

d_call: TRBD2
j_call: TRBJ2-7
v_call: TRBV12-5
clone_size: few
cdr3_nt: TGTGCTAGTGGTTTGAGCGGGGACGACCAAAACGAATTTTACGAGCAGTACTTC
cdr3_aa: CASGLSGDDQNEFYEQYF

d_call: -
j_call: TRBJ1-1
v_call: TRBV6-5
clone_size: -
cdr3_nt: TGTGCCAGCAGTTACCCAGGGCCGAACACTGAAGCTTTCTTT
cdr3_aa: CASSYPGPNTEAFF

d_call: TRBD2
j_call: TRBJ2-5
v_call: TRBV20-1
clone_size: few
cdr3_nt: TGCAGTGCTATATGGCGGGAGTGGGGGGAGACCCAGTACTTC
cdr3_aa: CSAIWREWGETQYF

d_call: -
j_call: TRBJ2-2
v_call: TRBV7-2
clone_size: many
cdr3_nt: TGTGCCAGCAGCTCCATACCTATGACCCGGGAGCTGTTTTTT
cdr3_aa: CASSSIPMTRELFF

d_call: -
j_call: TRBJ2-3
v_call: TRBV15
clone_size: -
cdr3_nt: TGTGCCACCAGCAGAGAGGTGAGAATTTCAAGCACAGATACGCAGTATTTT
cdr3_aa: CATSREVRISSTDTQYF

d_call: TRBD2
j_call: TRBJ2-7
v_call: TRBV4-3
clone_size: few
cdr3_nt: TGCGCCAGCAGCCAAGATTTTAGCGGGTACGAGCAGTACTTC
cdr3_aa: CASSQDFSGYEQYF